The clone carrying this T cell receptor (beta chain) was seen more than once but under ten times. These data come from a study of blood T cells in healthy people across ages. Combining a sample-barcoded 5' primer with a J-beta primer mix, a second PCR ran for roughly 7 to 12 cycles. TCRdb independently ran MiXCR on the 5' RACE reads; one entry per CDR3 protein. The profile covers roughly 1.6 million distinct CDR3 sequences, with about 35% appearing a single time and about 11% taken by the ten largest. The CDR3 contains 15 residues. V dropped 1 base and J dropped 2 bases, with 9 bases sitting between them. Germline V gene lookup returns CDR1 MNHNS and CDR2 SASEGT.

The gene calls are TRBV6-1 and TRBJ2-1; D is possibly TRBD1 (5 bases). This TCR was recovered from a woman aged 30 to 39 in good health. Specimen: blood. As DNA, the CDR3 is TGTGCCAGCAGTGAAGATGGGGCTACCTACAATGAGCAGTTCTTC. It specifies CASSEDGATYNEQFF.